Shown below are 2 T cell receptor beta chains from a single sample sequenced in a study of T cells in women clearing cervical HPV infection. Method: immunoSEQ multiplex PCR; TCRdb's copy keeps in-frame clones and lacks some. This table holds fewer than 30,000 clones. The sample taken for sequencing was blood buffy coat. Receptors originate from a woman aged 18-69 years with a cervical HPV16 infection that either progressed to CIN3+ or cleared (not recorded which).

On this clone itself: The DNA ends 3 residues before the CDR3 does, and the rest of the CDR3 is filled in from the germline J gene. This chain uses TRBV7-6 with TRBJ2-2; 8 bases fit TRBD2. Germline CDR1 and CDR2: SGHVS and FNYEAQ. The CDR3 length is 16 residues. The trim removed 5 bases at V and 3 bases at J, leaving 8 bases unmatched. CDR3 residues: CASSKGTSLDTGELFF. The covered CDR3 bases are TGTGCCAGCAGCAAAGGGACTAGTCTGGACACCGGGGAG.

Notes on this clone: The sequence runs out 3 residues before the end of the CDR3; the remainder is reconstructed from the germline J gene. The V and J genes are TRBV7-9 and TRBJ2-2; D might be TRBD1 (5 bases). The CDR3 has 14 amino acids. From germline, CDR1 is SEHNR and CDR2 FQNEAQ (reference sequence). The CDR3 loop is CASSSSDGHEKLFF. The CDR3 bases that were read are TGTGCCAGCAGCTCGTCCGACGGACATGAAAAG.